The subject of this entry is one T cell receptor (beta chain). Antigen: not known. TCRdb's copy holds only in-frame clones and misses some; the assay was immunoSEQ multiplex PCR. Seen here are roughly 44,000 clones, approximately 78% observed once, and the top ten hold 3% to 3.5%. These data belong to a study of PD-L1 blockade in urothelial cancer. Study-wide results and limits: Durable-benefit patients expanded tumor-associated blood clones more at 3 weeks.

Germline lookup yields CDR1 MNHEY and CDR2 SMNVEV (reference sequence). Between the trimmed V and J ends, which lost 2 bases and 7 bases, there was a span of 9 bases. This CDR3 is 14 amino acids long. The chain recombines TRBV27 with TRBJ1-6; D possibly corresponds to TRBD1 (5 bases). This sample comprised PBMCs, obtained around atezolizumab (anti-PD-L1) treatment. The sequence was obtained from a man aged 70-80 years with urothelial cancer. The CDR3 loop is CASSLGAANSPLHF. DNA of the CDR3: TGTGCCAGCAGTTTAGGGGCGGCAAATTCACCCCTCCACTTT.